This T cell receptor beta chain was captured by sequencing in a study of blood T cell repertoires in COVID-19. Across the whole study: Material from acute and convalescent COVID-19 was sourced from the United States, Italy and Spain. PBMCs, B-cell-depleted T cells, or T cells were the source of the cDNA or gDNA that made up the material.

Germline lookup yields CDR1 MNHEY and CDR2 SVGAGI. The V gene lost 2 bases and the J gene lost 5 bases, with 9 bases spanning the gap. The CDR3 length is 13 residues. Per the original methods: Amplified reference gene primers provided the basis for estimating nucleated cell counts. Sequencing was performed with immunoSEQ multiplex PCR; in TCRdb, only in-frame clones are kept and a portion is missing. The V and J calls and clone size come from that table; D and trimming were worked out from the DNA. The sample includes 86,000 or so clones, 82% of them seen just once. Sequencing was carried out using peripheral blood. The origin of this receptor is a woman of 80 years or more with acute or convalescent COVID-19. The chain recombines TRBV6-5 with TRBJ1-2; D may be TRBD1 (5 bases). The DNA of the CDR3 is TGTGCCAGCAGTTACGACAGTGGATATGGCTACACCTTC. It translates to CASSYDSGYGYTF.